The clone carrying this TCR beta chain was seen more than once but under ten times. No antigen is known for it. The sample is drawn from a study of breast tumors, draining lymph nodes, adjacent tissues. Findings of the study overall: Compared with basal-like, luminal-like tumors shared significantly more repertoire with nontumor tissue.

TCRdb analysed the multiplex PCR reads with MiXCR anew, one entry per CDR3 protein. The table has about 180,000 distinct CDR3 sequences, approximately 30% seen once. Samples came from axillary lymph nodes draining the breast cancer. This CDR3 region has 17 residues. V gave up 4 bases and J gave up 4 bases; unmatched junction bases: 13. CDR1 and CDR2 from the germline V gene are SGDLS and YYNGEE. The rearrangement joins TRBV9 to TRBJ2-3, with TRBD2 identical over 9 bases. The receptor was isolated from a female donor with breast cancer. Some clones in this sample may be carry-over from other donors' samples. What was sequenced was axillary lymph node tissue. The CDR3 DNA is TGTGCCAGCAGCCCAGGGGCTAGCGGGGTTAGGGCAGATACGCAGTATTTT. This sequence encodes CASSPGASGVRADTQYF.